These 9 T cell receptor beta chains were sequenced from one sample in a study of PD-1 blockade in classical Hodgkin lymphoma. After autologous stem cell transplantation all patients relapsed, and prior brentuximab vedotin exposure differed between cohorts. TCRdb keeps only in-frame clones here, not all; method: immunoSEQ multiplex PCR. The sample has about 34,000 clones, less than 85% seen once. The input for sequencing was peripheral blood mononuclear cells (PBMCs), taken before the second cycle of nivolumab. These receptors were taken from a human donor with classical Hodgkin lymphoma.

This rearrangement joins TRBV2 to TRBJ2-3, with TRBD2 matching over 9 bases. Germline lookup yields CDR1 SNHLY and CDR2 FYNNEI. This CDR3 is 18 amino acids long. Trimming took 1 base from V and 3 from J; bases not matched to a gene: 11. The CDR3 reads CASSEVQRGALVTDTQYF. In DNA, the CDR3 is TGTGCCAGCAGTGAAGTGCAGCGGGGGGCCCTGGTGACAGATACGCAGTATTTT.

V is TRBV4-1 and J is TRBJ2-1; D might be TRBD1 or TRBD2, each matching 6 bases. The V gene's germline CDR1 is MGHRA and CDR2 YSYEKL. The CDR3 covers 14 residues. Trimming shortened V by 1 base and J by 5 bases, and 9 bases separated the two germline ends. CDR3 residues: CASSQGGADNEQFF. The DNA for the CDR3 is TGCGCCAGCAGCCAAGGGGGGGCGGACAATGAGCAGTTCTTC.

V and J are TRBV5-4 and TRBJ2-1, with 12 bases matching TRBD2. The CDR3 runs to 15 residues. CDR1 is SGHNT, CDR2 YYREEE, per germline (reference sequence). V shed 5 bases and J 4 bases; nucleotides not matched to a gene: 4. CDR3 sequence (DNA): TGTGCCAGCAGTCCGACTAGCGGGGGTTACAATGAGCAGTTCTTC. Protein product: CASSPTSGGYNEQFF.

The chain uses TRBV10-3 and TRBJ1-1, with D unclear. Trimming removed 3 bases at V and 7 bases at J, with 15 bases between. CDR3 length equals 14 residues. The germline V gene has CDR1 ENHRY and CDR2 SYGVKD. In DNA form, the CDR3 reads TGTGCCATCAGTGAATCCATGGAATATGGTGAAGCTTTCTTT. It yields the protein CAISESMEYGEAFF.

This clone has more than one count but fewer than ten. The chain is built from TRBV19 and TRBJ1-1; no firm D call. Germline values: CDR1 LNHDA, CDR2 SQIVND (reference sequence). V lost 5 bases and J lost 2, with 9 bases in between. The CDR3 totals 13 residues. CDR3 sequence: CASSATVNTEAFF. CDR3 nucleotide sequence: TGTGCCAGTAGTGCTACAGTTAACACTGAAGCTTTCTTT.

J is TRBJ2-7 and V is TRBV11-2, with D unclear. Germline V gives CDR1 SGHAT, CDR2 FQNNGV. V lost 0 bases, J lost 3 bases, and 3 bases lay in between. This CDR3 has 12 amino acids. CDR3 nucleotide sequence: TGTGCCAGCAGCTTAGAGGTCTACGAGCAGTACTTC. Protein product: CASSLEVYEQYF.

This clone has only one observation. This chain joins TRBV10-1 and TRBJ2-7; 11 bases are a match to TRBD1. CDR1 is WNHNN and CDR2 is SYGVQD in the germline V gene (reference sequence). CDR3 length equals 17 residues. With 9 bases clipped from V and 3 bases from J, the junction kept 16 bases outside the gene matches. The CDR3 nucleotides are TGCGCCAGACAACCGGGACAGGGGGTCCGCGCGGACTACGAGCAGTACTTC. It encodes CARQPGQGVRADYEQYF.

V and J are TRBV5-1 and TRBJ1-2, with D unresolved. The CDR3 runs 15 residues. Germline V gene sequence: CDR1 SGHRS, CDR2 YFSETQ. V gave up 1 base and J gave up 1 base, with 11 bases separating them. CDR3 residues: CASSLSGRGNYGYTF. The CDR3 region has the DNA TGCGCCAGCAGCTTGTCCGGGCGGGGTAACTATGGCTACACCTTC.

CDR3 nucleotide sequence: TGTGCCAGCAGCCGTACAGGGGTGGGAAATGAAAAACTGTTTTTT. This gives the protein CASSRTGVGNEKLFF. V gene TRBV5-5 combines with J gene TRBJ1-4; 7 bases map to TRBD1. V lost 4 bases and J lost 5; bases outside the gene matches: 8. CDR3 length equals 15 residues. CDR1 is SGHKS, CDR2 YYEKEE, per germline (reference sequence).